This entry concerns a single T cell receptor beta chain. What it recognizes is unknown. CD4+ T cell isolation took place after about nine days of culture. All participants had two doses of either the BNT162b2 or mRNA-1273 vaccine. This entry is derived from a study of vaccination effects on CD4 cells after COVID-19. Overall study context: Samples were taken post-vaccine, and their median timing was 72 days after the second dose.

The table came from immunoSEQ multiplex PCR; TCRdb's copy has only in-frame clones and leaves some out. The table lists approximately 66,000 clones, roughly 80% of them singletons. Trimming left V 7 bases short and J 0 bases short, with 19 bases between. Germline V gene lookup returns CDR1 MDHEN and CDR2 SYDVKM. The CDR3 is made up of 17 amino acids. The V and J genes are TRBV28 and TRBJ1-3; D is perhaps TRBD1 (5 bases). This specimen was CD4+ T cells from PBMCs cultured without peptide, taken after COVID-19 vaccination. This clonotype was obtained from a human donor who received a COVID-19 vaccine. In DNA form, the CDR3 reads TGTGCCAGCACCACACTGAGCAGGGCCAGCTCTGGAAACACCATATATTTT. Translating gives CASTTLSRASSGNTIYF.